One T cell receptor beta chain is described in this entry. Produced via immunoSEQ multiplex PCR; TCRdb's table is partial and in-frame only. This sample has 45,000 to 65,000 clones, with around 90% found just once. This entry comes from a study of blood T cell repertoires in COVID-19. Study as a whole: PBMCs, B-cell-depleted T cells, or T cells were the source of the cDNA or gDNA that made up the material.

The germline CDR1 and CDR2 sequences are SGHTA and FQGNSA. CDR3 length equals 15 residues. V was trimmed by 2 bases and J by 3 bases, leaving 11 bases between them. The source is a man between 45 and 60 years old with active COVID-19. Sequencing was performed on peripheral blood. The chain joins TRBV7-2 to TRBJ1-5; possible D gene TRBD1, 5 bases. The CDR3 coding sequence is TGTGCCAGCAGCTTAAGTGGGGCCTCCAATCAGCCCCAGCATTTT. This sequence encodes CASSLSGASNQPQHF. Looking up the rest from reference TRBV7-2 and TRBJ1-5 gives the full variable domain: GAGVSQSPSNKVTEKGKDVELRCDPISGHTALYWYRQSLGQGLEFLIYFQGNSAPDKSGLPSDRFSAERTGGSVSTLTIQRTQQEDSAVYLCASSLSGASNQPQHFGDGTRLSIL.